These 15 T cell receptor beta chains originate from one sample sequenced in a study of cytomegalovirus exposure and HLA in healthy donors. 60 Vbeta and 13 Jbeta primers were used in PCR. Only in-frame clones appear in the TCRdb table, and some are missing; sequencing was by immunoSEQ multiplex PCR. This table holds around 200,000 clones, about three quarters found once. Sequencing input: PBMCs. Source of these receptors: a man aged 40-49 years in good health and CMV-seronegative.

Points on this clone: One end of the junction fails to match germline, which may point to a read error. The chain joins TRBV7-9 to TRBJ2-5; D perhaps matches TRBD1 (5 bases). The V gene's germline CDR1 is SEHNR and CDR2 FQNEAQ (reference sequence). CDR3 length: 16 amino acids. CDR3 protein: CASSLVKGQGQETRYF. The CDR3, as DNA: TGTGCCAGCAGCTTAGTAAAAGGCCAGGGCCAAGAGACCCGGTACTTC.

This clone showed up just once. The sample contains more than one DNA sequence encoding this CDR3. This rearrangement joins TRBV18 to TRBJ1-5, with 9 bases fitting TRBD1. In germline, CDR1 is KGHSH, CDR2 LQKENI. J gave up 3 bases and V 3 bases, and 3 bases lay outside the gene matches. The CDR3 contains 15 residues. Here the CDR3 reads CASSPGTGNNQPQHF. For the CDR3, the DNA is TGTGCCAGCTCACCCGGGACAGGGAACAATCAGCCCCAGCATTTT.

The genes are TRBV28 and TRBJ1-1, with 7 nucleotides matching TRBD1. The CDR3 covers 14 residues. CDR1 is MDHEN, CDR2 SYDVKM, per germline. Trimming took 7 bases from V and 3 from J; bases not matched to a gene: 8. The DNA of the CDR3 is TGTGCCAGCACCGAACCGGGACAGCACACTGAAGCTTTCTTT. This encodes CASTEPGQHTEAFF.

The rearrangement uses TRBV4-1 and TRBJ2-3, with D maybe TRBD2 (6 bases). This CDR3 comprises 16 residues. V was cut by 0 bases and J by 0 bases, with 10 bases left in between. CDR1 is MGHRA and CDR2 is YSYEKL in the germline V gene. As DNA, the CDR3 is TGCGCCAGCAGCCAAGAAGGTAGCGGAAGCACAGATACGCAGTATTTT. Residues: CASSQEGSGSTDTQYF.

CDR3 sequence reads: CASSLGTGGTYEQYF. DNA for the CDR3: TGTGCCAGCAGTTTGGGGACAGGGGGAACCTACGAGCAGTACTTC. This sequence joins TRBV27 and TRBJ2-7; 11 positions match TRBD1. Germline CDR1 MNHEY, CDR2 SMNVEV (reference sequence). This CDR3 is 15 amino acids long. V lost 3 bases to trimming and J lost 2 bases; unmatched junction nucleotides: 3.

The chain has TRBV6-1 and TRBJ2-3; 9 bases align to TRBD1. The germline CDR1 and CDR2 sequences are MNHNS and SASEGT. V lost 5 bases, J lost 3 bases, and 3 bases stayed unmatched. This CDR3 is built from 14 residues. The CDR3 sequence is CASSWGQGTDTQYF. The DNA for the CDR3 is TGTGCCAGCAGTTGGGGACAGGGAACAGATACGCAGTATTTT.

The V gene is TRBV27, the J gene TRBJ2-7, with TRBD2 identical over 8 bases. With V trimmed by 5 bases and J by 4 bases, 16 bases remained unmatched. The CDR3 runs to 17 residues. Germline V gene lookup returns CDR1 MNHEY and CDR2 SMNVEV (reference sequence). The CDR3 is CASSPPPVAGGPYEQYF. CDR3 in DNA: TGTGCCAGCAGTCCCCCCCCCGTCGCGGGAGGACCTTACGAGCAGTACTTC.

The J gene is TRBJ2-2, the V gene TRBV9; 7 bases are a match to TRBD1. Germline-derived CDR1 and CDR2 are SGDLS and YYNGEE. CDR3 length: 17 residues. Trimming took 4 bases from V and 1 from J; bases not matched to a gene: 10. The CDR3 protein is CASSPFPGQLNTGELFF. CDR3 DNA sequence: TGTGCCAGCAGCCCCTTCCCGGGACAGCTGAACACCGGGGAGCTGTTTTTT.

The rearrangement uses TRBV28 and TRBJ2-2; TRBD2 might be the D (6 bases). Between the trimmed V and J ends, which lost 7 bases and 5 bases, there was a span of 14 bases. CDR1 is MDHEN, CDR2 SYDVKM, per germline. The CDR3 extends over 14 amino acids. The CDR3 region has the DNA TGTGCCAGCACCGGGGGTGGGGGGACCGGGGAGCTGTTTTTT. Translating it yields CASTGGGGTGELFF.

The rearrangement joins TRBV4-3 to TRBJ2-7; D perhaps matches TRBD1 (5 bases). CDR3 length: 14 residues. V lost 5 bases and J lost 4, with 15 bases in between. Germline lookup yields CDR1 LGHNA and CDR2 YSLEER. The CDR3 sequence: CASSINQGLYEQYF. CDR3 coding DNA: TGCGCCAGCAGCATAAATCAGGGTCTTTACGAGCAGTACTTC.

This clone was detected only a few times. J is TRBJ2-1 and V is TRBV7-9; TRBD2 matches 8 bases. The CDR3 totals 15 residues. Germline V gene sequence: CDR1 SEHNR, CDR2 FQNEAQ (reference sequence). With V trimmed by 5 bases and J by 6 bases, 9 bases remained unmatched. The CDR3 here is CASSPGGGVSNEQFF. The CDR3 nucleotides read TGTGCCAGCAGCCCCGGGGGGGGAGTAAGCAATGAGCAGTTCTTC.

The chain uses TRBV6-1 and TRBJ2-7; tentatively, D is TRBD2 (6 bases). This CDR3 is built from 16 residues. Germline V lookup: CDR1 MNHNS, CDR2 SASEGT. The ends were cut back, 1 base at V and 0 bases at J, with 13 bases in the middle. Here the CDR3 reads CASSEELAVSSYEQYF. The CDR3 region has the DNA TGTGCCAGCAGTGAAGAACTAGCAGTGAGCTCCTACGAGCAGTACTTC.

The genes are TRBV28 and TRBJ1-3; D is uncertain. Trimming removed 4 bases from V and 2 bases from J, with 12 bases in between. Germline lookup yields CDR1 MDHEN and CDR2 SYDVKM. The CDR3 runs to 15 residues. The CDR3: CASSSPSAAGNTIYF. The CDR3 DNA is TGTGCCAGCAGTTCCCCCAGCGCGGCTGGAAACACCATATATTTT.

J is TRBJ1-1 and V is TRBV19; TRBD1 is a possible D gene (6 bases). The germline V and J ends were trimmed by 9 bases and 6 bases, with 11 bases remaining between them. This CDR3 contains 11 residues. CDR1 LNHDA and CDR2 SQIVND come from the germline V gene (reference sequence). CDR3 sequence (DNA): TGTGCCAGCCAGGGGCGTGCTGAAGCTTTCTTT. Translation: CASQGRAEAFF.

This chain uses TRBV7-3 with TRBJ2-1; 7 nucleotides align to TRBD1. The CDR3 covers 17 residues. V dropped 5 bases and J dropped 4; count of bases not matched to a gene: 14. CDR1 is SGHTA and CDR2 is FQGTGA in the germline V gene. The CDR3 nucleotides read TGTGCCAGCAGCCCTAACCTATCACCGGGACAGTACAATGAGCAGTTCTTC. Its protein is CASSPNLSPGQYNEQFF. The whole variable domain, filled in from reference TRBV7-3 and TRBJ2-1, reads GAGVSQTPSNKVTEKGKYVELRCDPISGHTALYWYRQSLGQGPEFLIYFQGTGAADDSGLPNDRFFAVRPEGSVSTLKIQRTERGDSAVYLCASSPNLSPGQYNEQFFGPGTRLTVL.